The 23 T cell receptor beta chains listed next were all sequenced from one sample in a study of blood T cell repertoires in COVID-19. Clones were read by immunoSEQ multiplex PCR, and TCRdb kept only the in-frame ones, dropping some. The sample has about 160,000 clones; about 80% are singletons. What was sequenced was PBMCs or T cells enriched from blood (not recorded which). These receptors were obtained from a woman aged 55-70 years who had recovered from COVID-19.

J is TRBJ1-3 and V is TRBV4-1, with D tentatively TRBD1 (5 bases). The V and J ends lost 6 bases and 0 bases respectively, with 12 bases between them. CDR1 is MGHRA and CDR2 is YSYEKL in the germline V gene. The CDR3 is made up of 15 amino acids. The CDR3 sequence is CASRTAQSSGNTIYF. Written as DNA, the CDR3 is TGCGCCAGCAGGACAGCTCAGAGCTCTGGAAACACCATATATTTT.

V usage is TRBV11-3 and J usage is TRBJ2-1; the match to TRBD2 covers 9 bases. The V and J ends lost 5 bases and 6 bases, in that order; junction bases with no gene match: 11. This CDR3 comprises 16 residues. CDR1 and CDR2 from the germline V gene are SGHNT and YENEEA. The CDR3 DNA follows: TGTGCCAGCAGCCCCCGCTCTAGCGGGGAACTCAATGAGCAGTTCTTC. This codes for CASSPRSSGELNEQFF.

This clone appeared a single time. The V and J genes are TRBV6-5 and TRBJ2-2, with 7 positions matching TRBD1. In germline, CDR1 is MNHEY, CDR2 SVGAGI. V lost 6 bases and J lost 5; bases outside the gene matches: 3. This CDR3 is 13 amino acids long. Here the CDR3 DNA reads TGTGCCAGCAGAGCGACAGGGACCGGGGAGCTGTTTTTT. This translates into CASRATGTGELFF.

This chain joins TRBV19 and TRBJ2-5, with 7 bases lining up with TRBD1. There are 18 residues in the CDR3. Looked up from germline, CDR1 is LNHDA and CDR2 is SQIVND (reference sequence). V was pared by 3 bases and J by 4 bases, with 17 bases of the junction left unmatched. The CDR3 DNA reads TGTGCCAGTAGTATGGCCCGACAGGGTAGATTTTTCGGAGAGACCCAGTACTTC. Translating it yields CASSMARQGRFFGETQYF.

This chain joins TRBV10-3 and TRBJ2-4, with TRBD2 identical over 16 bases. CDR3 length: 17 amino acids. V was pared by 2 bases and J by 7 bases, with 5 bases of the junction left unmatched. Germline V gene sequence: CDR1 ENHRY, CDR2 SYGVKD. The CDR3 region is CAISEPGTSGGANIQYF. CDR3 in DNA: TGTGCCATCAGTGAGCCCGGGACTAGCGGGGGGGCGAACATTCAGTACTTC.

Concerning this clone itself: The sample carries other DNA sequences with the same CDR3. The chain carries TRBV5-6 and TRBJ1-5; a weak D match, TRBD1 (6 bases). This CDR3 region has 12 residues. Germline CDR1 is SGHDT and CDR2 is YYEEEE. Trimming left V 1 base short and J 7 bases short, with 6 bases between. The CDR3: CASSLRGQPQHF. CDR3 nucleotide sequence: TGTGCCAGCAGCTTGAGGGGGCAGCCCCAGCATTTT.

The chain has TRBV6-6 and TRBJ2-1; perhaps TRBD1 as D (6 bases). CDR1 MNHNY and CDR2 SVGAGI come from the germline V gene (reference sequence). V lost 2 bases to trimming and J lost 7 bases, with 12 bases between them. CDR3 length equals 14 residues. Written as DNA, the CDR3 is TGTGCCAGCAGTTACATACAGGGATCAAATGAGCAGTTCTTC. Amino acids: CASSYIQGSNEQFF.

The chain uses TRBV5-1 and TRBJ1-4, with 9 bases identical to TRBD1. CDR3 length: 15 residues. The germline V gene encodes CDR1 SGHRS and CDR2 YFSETQ. Trimming at V came to 4 bases and at J to 8 bases, leaving 9 bases not matched to a gene. CDR3 in DNA: TGCGCCAGCAGCGCGCCGGGACAGGGAGGGGAAAAACTGTTTTTT. Its translation is CASSAPGQGGEKLFF.

This clone appeared a few times. The chain links TRBV30 to TRBJ1-2, with D perhaps TRBD1 (6 bases). The V and J ends lost 3 bases and 4 bases respectively, with 9 bases between them. This CDR3 spans 12 amino acids. Per germline, CDR1 GTSNPN and CDR2 SVGIG (reference sequence). The CDR3 reads CAWRRTVYGYTF. As DNA, the CDR3 is TGTGCCTGGAGGAGGACAGTCTATGGCTACACCTTC.

In nucleotides, the CDR3 is TGTGCCAGCAGCAAAGGAATCCGGGTTCGAGGCTCCTACAATGAGCAGTTCTTC. It encodes CASSKGIRVRGSYNEQFF. The chain carries TRBV21-1 and TRBJ2-1; TRBD2, the D gene given by the table, was not confirmed from the DNA. TRBV21-1 is an annotated pseudogene. This CDR3 has 18 residues.

This clone was observed a single time. The chain joins TRBV9 to TRBJ2-5; 7 bases fit TRBD1. V lost 4 bases, J lost 5 bases, and 5 bases stayed unmatched. The CDR3 loop spans 13 amino acids. CDR1 and CDR2 from the germline V gene are SGDLS and YYNGEE. Written as DNA, the CDR3 is TGTGCCAGCAGCTTGACAGGGCACGAGACCCAGTACTTC. Protein sequence: CASSLTGHETQYF.

The chain joins TRBV5-1 to TRBJ1-4; maybe TRBD1 (6 bases). There are 14 residues in the CDR3. From germline, CDR1 is SGHRS and CDR2 YFSETQ. V was cut by 5 bases and J by 5 bases, with 13 bases left in between. CDR3 amino acids: CASSSGQTNEKLFF. The CDR3 DNA is TGCGCCAGCAGTTCTGGACAGACCAATGAAAAACTGTTTTTT.

The rearrangement uses TRBV7-9 and TRBJ2-1; maybe TRBD1 (5 bases). V dropped 1 base and J dropped 14 bases, with 9 bases sitting between them. This CDR3 has 11 residues. Germline values: CDR1 SEHNR, CDR2 FQNEAQ (reference sequence). CDR3 amino acids: CASSLDRCEFF. In DNA, the CDR3 is TGTGCCAGCAGCTTAGACAGGTGTGAGTTCTTC. Full variable domain (missing parts from reference TRBV7-9 and TRBJ2-1): DTGVSQNPRHKITKRGQNVTFRCDPISEHNRLYWYRQTLGQGPEFLTYFQNEAQLEKSRLLSDRFSAERPKGSFSTLEIQRTEQGDSAMYLCASSLDRCEFFGPGTRLTVL.

This chain joins TRBV20-1 and TRBJ1-2; D remains ambiguous. The V gene lost 3 bases and the J gene lost 2 bases, with 7 bases spanning the gap. CDR1 DFQATT and CDR2 SNEGSKA come from the germline V gene (reference sequence). The CDR3 is 12 residues long. The CDR3 region has the DNA TGCAGTGCTAGTGTGGCAAACTATGGCTACACCTTC. Its protein product is CSASVANYGYTF.

The V and J genes are TRBV11-3 and TRBJ2-2, with TRBD2 matching over 7 bases. There are 15 residues in the CDR3. V was clipped by 0 bases and J by 5 bases; unmatched bases: 3. CDR1 is SGHNT and CDR2 is YENEEA in the germline V gene. This CDR3 reads CASSLEGSGTGELFF. In nucleotides, the CDR3 is TGTGCCAGCAGCTTAGAGGGTAGCGGGACCGGGGAGCTGTTTTTT.

The chain recombines TRBV5-4 with TRBJ2-7; 7 bases match TRBD1. The CDR3 is 18 residues long. Germline CDR1 and CDR2: SGHNT and YYREEE (reference sequence). The junction had 17 bases not matched to a gene; V was cut back by 1 base and J by 4 bases. This chain's CDR3 is CASSLTRQGSARKYEQYF. CDR3 DNA: TGTGCCAGCAGCTTGACCAGACAGGGCTCGGCCCGGAAATACGAGCAGTACTTC. The whole variable domain, filled in from reference TRBV5-4 and TRBJ2-7, reads ETGVTQSPTHLIKTRGQQVTLRCSSQSGHNTVSWYQQALGQGPQFIFQYYREEENGRGNFPPRFSGLQFPNYSSELNVNALELDDSALYLCASSLTRQGSARKYEQYFGPGTRLTVT.

V gene TRBV4-2 combines with J gene TRBJ2-2; 8 bases line up with TRBD2. CDR1 LGHNA and CDR2 YNFKEQ come from the germline V gene. This CDR3 is built from 15 residues. The V and J ends lost 2 bases and 5 bases, in that order; junction bases with no gene match: 4. In DNA form, the CDR3 reads TGTGCCAGCAGCCAACGGGGGGGGACGACCGGGGAGCTGTTTTTT. Translated: CASSQRGGTTGELFF.

The chain uses TRBV7-8 and TRBJ2-7; D not resolved. CDR1 is SGHVS and CDR2 is FQNEAQ in the germline V gene. The V gene lost 5 bases and the J gene lost 4 bases, with 6 bases spanning the gap. This CDR3 spans 11 amino acids. The CDR3 DNA reads as TGTGCCAGCAGCCTTATTTACGAGCAGTACTTC. Its translation is CASSLIYEQYF.

This rearrangement joins TRBV5-1 to TRBJ1-2; TRBD1 is a possible D gene (6 bases). V was shortened by 3 bases and J by 4 bases, with 16 bases between the two germline ends. The CDR3 is made up of 15 amino acids. The germline CDR1 and CDR2 sequences are SGHRS and YFSETQ. CDR3 in DNA: TGCGCCAGCAGCTCGACACAGGGATTAGGCTATGGCTACACCTTC. Its translation: CASSSTQGLGYGYTF.

The chain employs TRBV20-1 and TRBJ1-6; TRBD1 agrees at 7 bases. Per the germline V gene, CDR1 is DFQATT and CDR2 is SNEGSKA (reference sequence). With V trimmed by 6 bases and J by 5 bases, 10 bases remained unmatched. The CDR3 contains 15 residues. Here the CDR3 reads CSASKGAEDNSPLHF. CDR3 coding DNA: TGCAGTGCAAGTAAGGGGGCTGAGGATAATTCACCCCTCCACTTT.

This clone was found a few times. The sample carries other DNA sequences with the same CDR3. The chain has TRBV11-2 and TRBJ1-3; TRBD1 aligns across 9 bases. Germline assignment: CDR1 SGHAT and CDR2 FQNNGV. The CDR3 has 14 residues. Germline trimming cut 5 bases from V and 4 bases from J; bases unmatched to any gene: 3. Here the CDR3 reads CASSPGTGGNTIYF. The CDR3 nucleotides are TGTGCCAGCAGCCCCGGGACAGGGGGAAACACCATATATTTT.

This clone was seen a handful of times. This chain uses TRBV5-1 with TRBJ2-1; D gene uncertain. V was cut by 3 bases and J by 0 bases, with 10 bases left in between. Germline CDR1 and CDR2: SGHRS and YFSETQ. CDR3 length: 15 amino acids. The CDR3 nucleotides are TGCGCCAGCAGCTCCCACTACTCCTCCTACAATGAGCAGTTCTTC. It encodes CASSSHYSSYNEQFF.

This clone has a handful of counts. This chain connects TRBV11-2 to TRBJ2-3; D uncertain. Germline assignment: CDR1 SGHAT and CDR2 FQNNGV. Trimming cost V 5 bases and J 5 bases, with 11 bases left between them. The CDR3 has 13 amino acids. The CDR3 here is CASSPRLVDTQYF. As DNA, the CDR3 is TGTGCCAGCAGCCCACGACTGGTAGATACGCAGTATTTT.